This entry lists 25 T cell receptor beta chains sequenced from one sample in a study of early T cells in non-severe SARS-CoV-2 infection. TCRdb independently ran MiXCR on the 5' RACE reads; one entry per CDR3 protein. The table lists tens of thousands of distinct CDR3 sequences, under 15% of them singletons. Sequenced material: whole blood. These TCRs come from an adult who was a healthcare worker with PCR-confirmed SARS-CoV-2 infection or an uninfected control (not recorded which).

Many counts were recorded for this clonotype. V is TRBV6-2 or TRBV6-3 and J is TRBJ2-5; D perhaps matches TRBD1 (5 bases). Looked up from germline, CDR1 is MNHEY and CDR2 is SVGEGT. The CDR3 is 14 amino acids. V was pared by 0 bases and J by 1 base, with 6 bases between. CDR3 coding DNA: TGTGCCAGCAGTTACTCAGGGGCCCAAGAGACCCAGTACTTC. Protein: CASSYSGAQETQYF.

This clonotype was seen ten or more times. CDR3 amino acids: CSAQTTTGNNEKLFF. The CDR3 coding sequence is TGCAGTGCCCAAACAACGACAGGGAATAATGAAAAACTGTTTTTT. The V call is TRBV20-1, the J call TRBJ1-4; TRBD1 agrees at 7 bases. J gave up 4 bases and V 6 bases, and 11 bases lay outside the gene matches. This CDR3 has 15 residues. From germline, CDR1 is DFQATT and CDR2 SNEGSKA (reference sequence).

This clonotype came up a few times. The J gene is TRBJ2-2, the V gene TRBV20-1; no clear D. The CDR3 runs 13 residues. The V end lost 6 bases, the J end lost 0 bases, and 8 bases lay between the germline ends. The germline gives CDR1 DFQATT, CDR2 SNEGSKA (reference sequence). CDR3: CSASRSNTGELFF. For the CDR3, the DNA is TGCAGTGCGAGTAGATCGAACACCGGGGAGCTGTTTTTT.

There are many counts of this clonotype. The rearrangement links TRBV7-6 to TRBJ2-5; 9 positions agree with TRBD2. The CDR3 covers 19 residues. CDR1 SGHVS and CDR2 FNYEAQ come from the germline V gene. J gave up 1 base and V 4 bases, and 16 bases lay outside the gene matches. CDR3 protein: CASSSAPGWLAGSQETQYF. The CDR3 DNA follows: TGTGCCAGCAGCTCGGCGCCCGGTTGGCTAGCGGGGTCCCAAGAGACCCAGTACTTC. The whole variable domain, remainder taken from reference TRBV7-6 and TRBJ2-5, is GAGVSQSPRYKVTKRGQDVALRCDPISGHVSLYWYRQALGQGPEFLTYFNYEAQQDKSGLPNDRFSAERPEGSISTLTIQRTEQRDSAMYRCASSSAPGWLAGSQETQYFGPGTRLLVL.

This clonotype has more than one count but fewer than ten. This chain links TRBV20-1 with TRBJ2-3; D remains unclear. There are 14 residues in the CDR3. Germline-derived CDR1 and CDR2 are DFQATT and SNEGSKA (reference sequence). The ends were cut back, 0 bases at V and 6 bases at J, with 13 bases in the middle. CDR3 bases: TGCAGTGCTAGAGATTTGGGATCCTCCGATACGCAGTATTTT. Translating gives CSARDLGSSDTQYF.

This clonotype showed up many times. J is TRBJ2-5 and V is TRBV11-2, with D possibly matching TRBD1 (5 bases). The CDR3 runs to 12 residues. Trimming took 5 bases from V and 7 from J, leaving 11 bases between them. Germline lookup yields CDR1 SGHAT and CDR2 FQNNGV. CDR3 protein: CASSSREGTQYF. The CDR3 DNA reads TGTGCCAGCAGCAGCAGGGAAGGGACCCAGTACTTC.

This clonotype was counted many times. V gene TRBV11-2 combines with J gene TRBJ1-1, with D tentatively TRBD1 (6 bases). V was pared by 5 bases and J by 1 base, with 11 bases between. Looked up from germline, CDR1 is SGHAT and CDR2 is FQNNGV. CDR3 length equals 14 residues. DNA of the CDR3: TGTGCCAGCAGCACGAGGGGGGGGAACACTGAAGCTTTCTTT. The encoded protein is CASSTRGGNTEAFF.

The V call is TRBV9, the J call TRBJ2-1; TRBD1 aligns across 10 bases. V shed 0 bases, J shed 6 bases, and the junction held 3 bases outside the gene matches. The germline V gene encodes CDR1 SGDLS and CDR2 YYNGEE. This CDR3 contains 15 residues. In nucleotides, the CDR3 is TGTGCCAGCAGCGTAGCCTGGACAGGGGGCAATGAGCAGTTCTTC. This gives the protein CASSVAWTGGNEQFF.

This chain links TRBV10-3 with TRBJ2-7; unclear D gene. Germline lookup yields CDR1 ENHRY and CDR2 SYGVKD. The CDR3 has 11 residues. Between the trimmed V and J ends, which lost 0 bases and 7 bases, there was a span of 4 bases. The CDR3 DNA follows: TGTGCCATCAGTGAGTCCAGGGAGCAGTACTTC. It is translated as CAISESREQYF.

This clonotype was counted ten times or more. J is TRBJ2-2 and V is TRBV10-2, with 9 bases identical to TRBD1. Germline CDR1 and CDR2: WSHSY and SAAADI. With V trimmed by 5 bases and J by 7 bases, 8 bases remained unmatched. This CDR3 has 15 amino acids. The CDR3 DNA follows: TGCGCCAGCAGTCCCCACAGGGGGCAGGGCGGGGAGCTGTTTTTT. This encodes CASSPHRGQGGELFF.

This clonotype has ten or more counts. The V gene is TRBV6-2 or TRBV6-3, the J gene TRBJ2-3; 7 nucleotides match TRBD2. Per germline, CDR1 MNHEY and CDR2 SVGEGT. The V gene end was trimmed by 8 bases and the J gene end by 2 bases; junction bases not matched to a gene: 7. The CDR3 is made up of 14 amino acids. The chain's CDR3 is CASRTRIFTDTQYF. CDR3 nucleotides: TGTGCCAGCCGGACTAGGATCTTCACAGATACGCAGTATTTT.

Ten or more counts support this clonotype. The chain joins TRBV29-1 to TRBJ2-1, with D perhaps matching TRBD2 (5 bases). The V end lost 4 bases, the J end lost 7 bases, and 14 bases lay between the germline ends. The CDR3 consists of 13 residues. The V gene's germline CDR1 is SQVTM and CDR2 ANQGSEA. CDR3 nucleotides: TGCAGCGTTGCCTTGAGGGCTAGGAATGAGCAGTTCTTC. Encoded protein: CSVALRARNEQFF.

To note about this clonotype: A much larger clone sits a single nucleotide away, making a read error possible. The chain couples TRBV20-1 to TRBJ2-7; D perhaps matches TRBD1 (5 bases). The CDR3 spans 12 residues. Germline CDR1 DFQATT, CDR2 SNEGSKA (reference sequence). The V and J ends lost 4 bases and 13 bases respectively, with 20 bases between them. The CDR3 sequence: CSATLFRIGEYF. As DNA, the CDR3 is TGCAGTGCTACCCTTTTTAGGATAGGGGAATACTTC.

Ten or more counts support this clonotype. This sequence joins TRBV27 and TRBJ1-2; a possible D gene is TRBD1 (6 bases). This CDR3 contains 13 residues. The V and J ends lost 6 bases and 4 bases respectively, with 12 bases between them. Germline assignment: CDR1 MNHEY and CDR2 SMNVEV (reference sequence). The CDR3 loop is CASSGGQLYGYTF. The CDR3 nucleotides read TGTGCCAGCAGCGGAGGACAGCTCTATGGCTACACCTTC.

This clonotype was observed a single time. The V gene is TRBV6-5, the J gene TRBJ2-2; the D is unclear. The V gene lost 6 bases and the J gene lost 8 bases, with 7 bases spanning the gap. Germline-derived CDR1 and CDR2 are MNHEY and SVGAGI. The CDR3 totals 11 residues. The CDR3 region has the DNA TGTGCCAGCAGCCAACTAGGGGAGCTGTTTTTT. Translating gives CASSQLGELFF.

This clonotype was recorded many times. The chain links TRBV7-9 to TRBJ2-2; D gene uncertain. The V end was cut by 3 bases, the J end by 1 base, with 9 bases between. Per germline, CDR1 SEHNR and CDR2 FQNEAQ (reference sequence). CDR3 size: 15 residues. CDR3 sequence reads: CASSFFSGNTGELFF. Written as DNA, the CDR3 is TGTGCCAGCAGCTTTTTTTCAGGGAACACCGGGGAGCTGTTTTTT. The full variable domain, rest sourced from reference TRBV7-9 and TRBJ2-2, is DTGVSQNPRHKITKRGQNVTFRCDPISEHNRLYWYRQTLGQGPEFLTYFQNEAQLEKSRLLSDRFSAERPKGSFSTLEIQRTEQGDSAMYLCASSFFSGNTGELFFGEGSRLTVL.

V usage is TRBV20-1 and J usage is TRBJ1-1, with no clear D. The CDR3 length is 14 residues. Trimming removed 0 bases from V and 1 base from J, with 9 bases in between. Germline-derived CDR1 and CDR2 are DFQATT and SNEGSKA (reference sequence). CDR3 protein: CSAREDTRNTEAFF. The CDR3 nucleotides read TGCAGTGCTAGAGAAGACACGCGGAACACTGAAGCTTTCTTT.

V and J are TRBV12-3 or TRBV12-4 and TRBJ1-3, with 8 positions matching TRBD1. The CDR3 is made up of 19 amino acids. V was pared by 4 bases and J by 2 bases, with 16 bases of the junction left unmatched. The CDR3 DNA reads TGTGCCAGCAGTTCACACTTCGACAGGGGCCTACCGACTGGAAACACCATATATTTT. As protein: CASSSHFDRGLPTGNTIYF.

Many counts were recorded for this clonotype. DNA for the CDR3: TGTGCCAGCAGCCCGGGGTGGACTACCCCGTACTCCTACGAGCAGTACTTC. This gives the protein CASSPGWTTPYSYEQYF. The V call is TRBV6-6, the J call TRBJ2-7; D perhaps matches TRBD2 (6 bases). Trimming shortened V by 6 bases and J by 0 bases, and 21 bases separated the two germline ends. The CDR3 totals 17 residues. Germline assignment: CDR1 MNHNY and CDR2 SVGAGI (reference sequence).

The rearrangement links TRBV6-2 or TRBV6-3 to TRBJ2-2; a weak D match, TRBD1 (5 bases). Germline V lookup: CDR1 MNHEY, CDR2 SVGEGT. The CDR3 sequence is 14 residues long. V lost 7 bases and J lost 4, with 13 bases in between. CDR3 protein: CASTHDRLTGELFF. DNA for the CDR3: TGTGCCAGCACCCACGACAGACTCACCGGGGAGCTGTTTTTT.

This clonotype was seen ten or more times. The genes are TRBV20-1 and TRBJ1-1; D remains ambiguous. The CDR3 consists of 14 residues. CDR1 DFQATT and CDR2 SNEGSKA come from the germline V gene (reference sequence). V dropped 0 bases and J dropped 0 bases, with 8 bases sitting between them. For the CDR3, the DNA is TGCAGTGCTAGAGATCGAATAGTGAACACTGAAGCTTTCTTT. It codes for CSARDRIVNTEAFF.

About this clonotype itself: A much bigger clone sits one base away, suggesting this may be a read error. The chain links TRBV2 to TRBJ1-2; D remains ambiguous. This CDR3 is built from 14 residues. Germline V gene sequence: CDR1 SNHLY, CDR2 FYNNEI. The CDR3 protein is CVSSELGTNYGYTF. As DNA, the CDR3 is TGTGTCAGCAGTGAATTGGGAACTAACTATGGCTACACCTTC.

In this sample, this clonotype turned up many times. As DNA, the CDR3 is TGTGCCAGCAGTGTGGACAGGAGCTCCTACAATGAGCAGTTCTTC. It encodes CASSVDRSSYNEQFF. This sequence joins TRBV28 and TRBJ2-1; TRBD1 aligns across 7 bases. The CDR3 length is 15 residues. CDR1 and CDR2 from the germline V gene are MDHEN and SYDVKM. V shed 5 bases and J 0 bases; nucleotides not matched to a gene: 4.

By sample fraction, this clonotype is medium-sized. The rearrangement links TRBV12-3 or TRBV12-4 to TRBJ1-2; D is unresolved. Trimming took off 2 bases at V and 1 base at J, with 5 bases between the two ends. The CDR3 contains 13 residues. The CDR3 DNA sequence: TGTGCCAGCAGTTTAAACGTTAACTATGGCTACACCTTC. Its protein product is CASSLNVNYGYTF.

The chain couples TRBV6-5 to TRBJ1-2, with 7 bases matching TRBD1. Losses at the gene ends were 6 bases for V and 0 bases for J; bases not matched to a gene: 7. The germline CDR1 and CDR2 sequences are MNHEY and SVGAGI. The CDR3 is made up of 15 amino acids. The CDR3 nucleotides read TGTGCCAGCAGCCCCGGACAGGCAGCTAACTATGGCTACACCTTC. It specifies CASSPGQAANYGYTF.